This T cell receptor (beta chain) was obtained from a study of OX40 agonist ivuxolimab in advanced cancers. Study results and caveats: Some patients who did not respond also had low normalized T-cell clonal expansion. At doses 0.1 to 3.0 mg/kg, CD4+ and CD8+ clones expanded.

The CDR3 totals 11 residues. Germline CDR1 reads SGHTA; CDR2 reads FQGNSA. Clones were sequenced by immunoSEQ multiplex PCR, and TCRdb holds only the in-frame ones, with some missing. Of 65,000 to 100,000 clones in the sample, around 88% were seen once. As for this clone: Its antigen is not identified. Germline and junction disagree at one end, which may indicate a read error.

At baseline, cycle 4 day 1, and cycle 7 day 1, blood was sampled. This sequence joins TRBV7-2 and TRBJ2-1, with D uncertain. Sequences were derived from CD4+ or CD8+ T cells sorted from blood, sampled in a trial of the OX40 agonist ivuxolimab. The TCR was taken from an adult with an advanced solid tumor such as melanoma, head and neck, liver or kidney cancer. The CDR3 DNA follows: TGTGCCGGCAGCTCCGATGCTGAGCAGTTCTTC. Residues: CAGSSDAEQFF.